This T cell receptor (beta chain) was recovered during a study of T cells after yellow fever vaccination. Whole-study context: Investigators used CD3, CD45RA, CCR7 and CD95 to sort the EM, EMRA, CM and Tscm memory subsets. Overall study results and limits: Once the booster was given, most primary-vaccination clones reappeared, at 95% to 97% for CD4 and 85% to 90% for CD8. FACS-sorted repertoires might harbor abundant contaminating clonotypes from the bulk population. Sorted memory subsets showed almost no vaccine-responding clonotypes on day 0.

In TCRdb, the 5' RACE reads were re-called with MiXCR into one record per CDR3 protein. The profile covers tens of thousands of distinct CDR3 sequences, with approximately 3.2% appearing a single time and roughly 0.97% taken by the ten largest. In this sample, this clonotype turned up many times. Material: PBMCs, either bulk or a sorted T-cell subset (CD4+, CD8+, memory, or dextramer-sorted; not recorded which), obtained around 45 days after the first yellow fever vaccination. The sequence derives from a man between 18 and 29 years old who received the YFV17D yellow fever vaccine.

The CDR3 is CSVGERYNSPLHF. CDR3 nucleotides: TGCAGCGTTGGGGAGAGGTATAATTCACCCCTCCACTTT. This chain links TRBV29-1 with TRBJ1-6; D gene unclear. Trimming pared 4 bases from V and 4 bases from J, leaving 8 bases between. The CDR3 contains 13 residues. Per the germline V gene, CDR1 is SQVTM and CDR2 is ANQGSEA. The whole variable domain, filled in from reference TRBV29-1 and TRBJ1-6, reads SAVISQKPSRDICQRGTSLTIQCQVDSQVTMMFWYRQQPGQSLTLIATANQGSEATYESGFVIDKFPISRPNLTFSTLTVSNMSPEDSSIYLCSVGERYNSPLHFGNGTRLTVT.